A single sample is the source of the 6 T cell receptor beta chains below, sequenced in a study of blood T cells in healthy people across ages (dated by TCRdb to the mid-2010s). Libraries were constructed by 5' RACE. The reads were generated on an Illumina HiSeq 2500. A second PCR of about 7 to 12 cycles was run with a J-beta primer mix and a sample-barcoded 5' primer. TCRdb redid the processing of the public reads, applying fastp at Q25 and MiXCR, and retained in-frame beta chains. Merged by CDR3 protein, the rows form single entries marked with the most common genes and DNA. For this sample the table gives more than 650,000 distinct CDR3 sequences, of which approximately 53% were detected only once. In total, the top ten clones hold approximately 40% of the sample. The specimen sequenced was blood. The source of these receptors is an older man in good health.

The J gene is TRBJ2-1, the V gene TRBV2; 7 bases are a match to TRBD2. Germline V CDR1 and CDR2: SNHLY, FYNNEI. The V segment lost 7 bases and the J segment 1 base; nucleotides outside the gene matches: 4. The CDR3 runs to 14 residues. Here the CDR3 reads CASKAGVSYNEQFF. The CDR3 region has the DNA TGTGCCAGCAAGGCGGGAGTATCCTACAATGAGCAGTTCTTC. The variable domain in full, with the rest retrieved from reference TRBV2 and TRBJ2-1, is EPEVTQTPSHQVTQMGQEVILRCVPISNHLYFYWYRQILGQKVEFLVSFYNNEISEKSEIFDDQFSVERPDGSNFTLKIRSTKLEDSAMYFCASKAGVSYNEQFFGPGTRLTVL.

The J gene is TRBJ1-1, the V gene TRBV5-6; TRBD1 agrees at 9 bases. Germline V gene data show CDR1 as SGHDT and CDR2 as YYEEEE. Losses at the gene ends were 2 bases for V and 6 bases for J; bases not matched to a gene: 11. The CDR3 is made up of 16 amino acids. The CDR3 region has the DNA TGTGCCAGCAGCTTCCGGACAGGGGTAGTGGGCGCTGAAGCTTTCTTT. This gives the protein CASSFRTGVVGAEAFF.

This sequence joins TRBV28 and TRBJ2-7; 10 bases are shared with TRBD2. The CDR3 contains 15 residues. CDR1 MDHEN and CDR2 SYDVKM come from the germline V gene. V lost 5 bases and J lost 0; bases outside the gene matches: 4. The CDR3 nucleotides read TGTGCCAGCAGTGACCCTAGCGGGGGCTCCTACGAGCAGTACTTC. Its translation: CASSDPSGGSYEQYF. Filled out from reference TRBV28 and TRBJ2-7, the complete variable domain reads DVKVTQSSRYLVKRTGEKVFLECVQDMDHENMFWYRQDPGLGLRLIYFSYDVKMKEKGDIPEGYSVSREKKERFSLILESASTNQTSMYLCASSDPSGGSYEQYFGPGTRLTVT.

The chain uses TRBV5-1 and TRBJ2-4; D tentatively reads TRBD1 or TRBD2 (5 bases each). The better agreement between TRBJ2-7 and the DNA end casts doubt on the J call. The CDR3 consists of 15 residues. Germline values: CDR1 SGHRS, CDR2 YFSETQ. The CDR3 DNA reads TGCGCCAGCAGCTTTGGGGGTTTCCTCCCCTACGAGCAGTACTTC. The encoded protein is CASSFGGFLPYEQYF.

The chain combines TRBV24-1 with TRBJ1-4; the match to TRBD1 covers 8 bases. With 9 bases clipped from V and 7 bases from J, the junction kept 12 bases outside the gene matches. This CDR3 contains 15 residues. Germline CDR1 KGHDR, CDR2 SFDVKD. CDR3 loop: CATGAGGPDSEKLFF. In DNA, the CDR3 is TGTGCCACCGGAGCAGGGGGCCCGGACAGTGAAAAACTGTTTTTT.

V and J are TRBV5-1 and TRBJ2-4; D gene unclear. CDR3 length equals 14 residues. Trimming cost V 1 base and J 2 bases, with 7 bases left between them. Germline values: CDR1 SGHRS, CDR2 YFSETQ. CDR3 in amino acids: CASSLKGSKNIQYF. The CDR3 DNA follows: TGCGCCAGCAGCTTGAAGGGTTCCAAAAACATTCAGTACTTC.